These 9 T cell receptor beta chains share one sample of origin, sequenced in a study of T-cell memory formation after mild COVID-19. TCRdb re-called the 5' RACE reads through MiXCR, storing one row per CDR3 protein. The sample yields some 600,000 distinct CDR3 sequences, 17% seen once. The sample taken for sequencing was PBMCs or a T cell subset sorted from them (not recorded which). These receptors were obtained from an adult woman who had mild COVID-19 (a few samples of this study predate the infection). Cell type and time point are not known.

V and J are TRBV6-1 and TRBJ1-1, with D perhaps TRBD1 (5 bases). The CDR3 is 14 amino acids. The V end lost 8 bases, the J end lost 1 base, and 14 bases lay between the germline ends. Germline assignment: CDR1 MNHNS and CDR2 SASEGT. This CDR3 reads CASGRGNGNTEAFF. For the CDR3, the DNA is TGTGCCAGCGGGAGGGGTAACGGGAACACTGAAGCTTTCTTT.

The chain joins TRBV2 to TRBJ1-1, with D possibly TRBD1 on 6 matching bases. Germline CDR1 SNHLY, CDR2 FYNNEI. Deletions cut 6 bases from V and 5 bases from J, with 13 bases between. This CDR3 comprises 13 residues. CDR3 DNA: TGTGCCAGCAGACCGGGGGCATGGACTGAAGCTTTCTTT. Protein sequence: CASRPGAWTEAFF.

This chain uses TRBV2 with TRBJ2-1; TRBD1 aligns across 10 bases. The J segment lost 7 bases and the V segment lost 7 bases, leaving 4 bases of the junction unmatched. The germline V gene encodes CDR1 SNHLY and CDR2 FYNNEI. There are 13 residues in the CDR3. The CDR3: CASKGQGRNEQFF. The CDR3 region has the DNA TGTGCCAGCAAGGGACAGGGGAGGAATGAGCAGTTCTTC.

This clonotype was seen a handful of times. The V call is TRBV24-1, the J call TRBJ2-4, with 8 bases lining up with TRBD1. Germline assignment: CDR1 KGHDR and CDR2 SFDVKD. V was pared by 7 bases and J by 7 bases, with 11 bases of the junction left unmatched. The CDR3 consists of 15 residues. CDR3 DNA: TGTGCCACCAGCAGTCTTGGACAGGGCGGGAACATTCAGTACTTC. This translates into CATSSLGQGGNIQYF.

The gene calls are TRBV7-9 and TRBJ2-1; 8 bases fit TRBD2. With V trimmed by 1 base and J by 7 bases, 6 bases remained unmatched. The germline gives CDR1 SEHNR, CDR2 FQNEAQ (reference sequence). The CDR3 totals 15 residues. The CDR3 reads CASSLGGGTGNEQFF. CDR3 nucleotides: TGTGCCAGCAGCTTAGGCGGGGGGACGGGGAATGAGCAGTTCTTC.

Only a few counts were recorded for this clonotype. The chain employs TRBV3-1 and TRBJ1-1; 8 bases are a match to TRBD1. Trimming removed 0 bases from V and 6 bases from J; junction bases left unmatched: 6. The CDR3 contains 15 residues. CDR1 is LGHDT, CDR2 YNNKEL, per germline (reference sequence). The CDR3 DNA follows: TGTGCCAGCAGCCAAGACATCACAGGGGGATCTGAAGCTTTCTTT. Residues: CASSQDITGGSEAFF. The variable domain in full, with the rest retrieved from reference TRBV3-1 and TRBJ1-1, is DTAVSQTPKYLVTQMGNDKSIKCEQNLGHDTMYWYKQDSKKFLKIMFSYNNKELIINETVPNRFSPKSPDKAHLNLHINSLELGDSAVYFCASSQDITGGSEAFFGQGTRLTVV.

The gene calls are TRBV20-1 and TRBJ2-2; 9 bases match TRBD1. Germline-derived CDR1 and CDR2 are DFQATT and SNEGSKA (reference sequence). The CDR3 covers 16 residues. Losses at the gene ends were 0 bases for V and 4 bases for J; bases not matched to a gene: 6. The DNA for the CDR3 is TGCAGTGCTAGAGATTGGGGGACAGGGAGCACCGGGGAGCTGTTTTTT. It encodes CSARDWGTGSTGELFF.

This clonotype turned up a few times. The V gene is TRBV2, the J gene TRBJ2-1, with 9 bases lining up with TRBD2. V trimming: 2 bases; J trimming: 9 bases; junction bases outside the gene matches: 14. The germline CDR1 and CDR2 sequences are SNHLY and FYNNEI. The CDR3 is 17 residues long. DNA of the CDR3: TGTGCCAGCAGTGAACGGGCGGCTAGCGGGATAAGGGGTGAGCAGTTCTTC. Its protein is CASSERAASGIRGEQFF.

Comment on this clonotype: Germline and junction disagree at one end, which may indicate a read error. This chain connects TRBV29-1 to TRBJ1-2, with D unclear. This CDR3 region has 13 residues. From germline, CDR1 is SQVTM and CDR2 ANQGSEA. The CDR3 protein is CSVEVAGMRGYTF. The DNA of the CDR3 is TGCAGCGTAGAAGTTGCGGGGATGAGAGGCTACACCTTC. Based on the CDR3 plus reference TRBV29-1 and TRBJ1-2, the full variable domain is SAVISQKPSRDICQRGTSLTIQCQVDSQVTMMFWYRQQPGQSLTLIATANQGSEATYESGFVIDKFPISRPNLTFSTLTVSNMSPEDSSIYLCSVEVAGMRGYTFGSGTRLTVV.